The clone carrying this TCR beta chain was counted between two and nine times. Per germline, CDR1 MGHRA and CDR2 YSYEKL. The CDR3 runs 17 residues. The V end lost 0 bases, the J end lost 7 bases, and 16 bases lay between the germline ends. TCRdb's copy holds only in-frame clones and misses some; the assay was immunoSEQ multiplex PCR. The sample lists about 120,000 clones, almost 70% occurring once. The sample belongs to a study of blood T cell repertoires in COVID-19. The rearrangement uses TRBV4-1 and TRBJ1-6; TRBD1 might be the D (6 bases). Sequencing was done on a sample of peripheral blood. The clonotype was recovered from a woman between 65 and 79 years old with acute or convalescent COVID-19. The CDR3 DNA follows: TGCGCCAGCAGCCAAGATCGGGGGGCAGCACGAAATTCACCCCTCCACTTT. This gives the protein CASSQDRGAARNSPLHF.